The present entry profiles one TCR beta chain with its context. Its matching antigen is unknown. The data were obtained in a study of OX40 agonist ivuxolimab in advanced cancers. Looking at the study overall: Partial responses were recorded for three patients, including one with hepatocellular carcinoma and two with cutaneous melanoma.

This CDR3 has 15 amino acids. V dropped 7 bases and J dropped 6 bases, with 19 bases sitting between them. Germline V gives CDR1 LNHDA, CDR2 SQIVND (reference sequence). The study, taken as a whole, reports: Researchers did not determine the expanded peripheral T cells' antigen specificity.

Assay: immunoSEQ multiplex PCR; the TCRdb copy retains only in-frame clones and omits some. Of tens of thousands of clones detected, approximately 81% appear once; the ten largest clones hold roughly 4.5%. The sequence derives from an adult with an advanced solid tumor such as melanoma, head and neck, liver or kidney cancer. Sequences were derived from CD4+ or CD8+ T cells sorted from blood, sampled in a trial of the OX40 agonist ivuxolimab. The chain is built from TRBV19 and TRBJ2-1; the D gene is possibly TRBD1 (6 bases). CDR3 coding DNA: TGTGCCAGTACGTCAGGGGTTTTAGCTAGCAATGAGCAGTTCTTC. This translates into CASTSGVLASNEQFF.